This TCR beta chain was recovered during a study of vaccination and CD4 T cells after COVID-19. Study in general: Convalescent patients, SARS-CoV-2 positive by nasal swab PCR, comprised about nine mild cases and one severe case. Two-dose vaccination with either BNT162b2 or mRNA-1273 was given to participants. Study-level findings and limits: Relatively small numbers of convalescent patients were studied, with no early post-infection timepoints included. Analysis of convalescent patients found that 304 of 307 vaccine-specific clones were spike mono-reactive.

With the Oncomine TCR Beta short-read assay, DNA from cultured CD4+ T cells was sequenced. TCRdb passed the PCR reads through MiXCR, listing each CDR3 protein once. The sample lists about 5,900 distinct CDR3 sequences; roughly 52% were seen once. There are 16 residues in the CDR3. Per the germline V gene, CDR1 is MNHNS and CDR2 is SASEGT. V gave up 5 bases and J gave up 0 bases, with 15 bases separating them. Treatment here: approximately 9-day PBMC culture with coronavirus spike peptide pools or control peptides (ViraFEST assay). This clonotype was recorded only once. Its specificity is unknown. Sequencing input: CD4+ T cells from blood, cultured in vitro. This receptor was obtained from a human donor who had recovered from COVID-19. This chain connects TRBV6-1 to TRBJ2-3; D could derive from TRBD1 or TRBD2 (5 bases each). The CDR3 is CASSRRDGPSTDTQYF. CDR3 nucleotides: TGTGCCAGCAGTCGCCGGGACGGTCCTAGCACAGATACGCAGTATTTT.